The sequence of this TCR beta chain was determined in a study of OX40 agonist ivuxolimab in advanced cancers. About the investigation overall: Ivuxolimab, which targeted the costimulatory receptor OX40 (CD134), was an agonistic, fully human IgG2 monoclonal antibody. The dose-escalation cohort was roughly 80% male with a mean age of around 62 years, ranging from 23 to 79. The paper reports the monotherapy dose-escalation portion (N of about 56 patients) of the phase I ivuxolimab trial. Intravenous ivuxolimab was administered to patients every 2 weeks at six dose levels: 0.01, 0.1, 0.3, 1.5, 3 and 10 mg/kg. Partial responses occurred in three dose-escalation patients: two with cutaneous melanoma and one with hepatocellular carcinoma. The point of sequencing TCRbeta in the periphery was to test whether ivuxolimab changed TCR sequence diversity and drove clonal T-cell expansion. Patients were allowed to have had prior anti-PD-1, anti-PD-L1 or anti-CTLA-4 therapy, and about 40% of the dose-escalation patients had been treated with checkpoint inhibitors. Of the roughly 50 dose-escalation patients, hepatocellular carcinoma was present in about 19, melanoma in some 15, renal cell carcinoma in 9 and head and neck cancer in 9. General findings and caveats noted by the study authors: Low levels of normalized T-cell clonal expansion were also shown by some nonresponding patients. At doses of 0.1 to 3.0 mg/kg, clonal expansion of both CD4+ and CD8+ T cells in blood was seen between baseline and week 6. Partial responders in the 0.1-3.0 mg/kg groups had among the lowest normalized peripheral clonal expansion, especially among CD8+ T cells. After ivuxolimab, expanded clones were on average more numerous among CD8+ T cells than among CD4+ T cells. The antigen specificity of the peripheral T cells that underwent clonal expansion was not determined.

Including cysteine and phenylalanine, the CDR3 has 12 amino acids. Kept here is only the CDR3 DNA, which spans 36 bases and is read in frame from base 1. V is pared back by 1 base and J by 7 bases, with 5 bases lying between the germline termini. The germline V gene sets CDR1 to MNHNS and CDR2 to SASEGT. As for this clone: Its antigen remains unidentified. No qualities accompany the bases; no much larger clone lies one base away.

The trial excluded patients who had a history of autoimmune disease or were on systemic immunosuppression. In every dose cohort, peripheral blood was drawn for TCR sequencing at baseline, cycle 4 day 1, and cycle 7 day 1. Samples were obtained from an open-label, multicenter, first-in-human phase I dose-escalation trial of ivuxolimab. Adults with locally advanced or metastatic head and neck squamous cell, hepatocellular, melanoma or renal cell carcinoma were enrolled in the trial. Before TCR sequencing, CD4+ T cells and CD8+ T cells were sorted from peripheral blood as separate populations. Genomic DNA was isolated from the sorted cells so that the TCRbeta CDR3 region could be sequenced. TCRbeta CDR3 regions were sequenced using the immunoSEQ Assay. TCRdb holds this immuneACCESS table with in-frame rearrangements only. Some clones are missing; in checked studies, unresolved V genes explain under half, and the rest has no known cause. This sample lists 68,000 or so clones; less than 95% were detected once. Approximately 1.1% of the sample goes to the ten largest clones.

This clonotype was obtained from an adult with an advanced solid tumor such as melanoma, head and neck, liver or kidney cancer. The rearrangement combines TRBV6-1 with TRBJ2-1, with no reliable assignment of the D segment. Here the sequenced sample was CD4+ or CD8+ T cells sorted from blood, taken in a trial of the OX40 agonist ivuxolimab. The bases are TGTGCCAGCAGTGAAGGGCTAAATGAGCAGTTCTTC. This yields the protein CASSEGLNEQFF.